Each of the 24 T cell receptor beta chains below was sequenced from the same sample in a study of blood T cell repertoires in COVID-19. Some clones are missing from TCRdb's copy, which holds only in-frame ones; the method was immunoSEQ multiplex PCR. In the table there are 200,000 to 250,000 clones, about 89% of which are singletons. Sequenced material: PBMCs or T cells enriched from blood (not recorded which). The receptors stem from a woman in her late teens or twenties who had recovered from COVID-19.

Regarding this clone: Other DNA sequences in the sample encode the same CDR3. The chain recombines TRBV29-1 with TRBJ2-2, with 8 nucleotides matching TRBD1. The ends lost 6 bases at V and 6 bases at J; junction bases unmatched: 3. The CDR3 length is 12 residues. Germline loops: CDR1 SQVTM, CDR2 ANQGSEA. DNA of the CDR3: TGCAGCGTCGACAGGGGCTCCGGGGAGCTGTTTTTT. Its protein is CSVDRGSGELFF.

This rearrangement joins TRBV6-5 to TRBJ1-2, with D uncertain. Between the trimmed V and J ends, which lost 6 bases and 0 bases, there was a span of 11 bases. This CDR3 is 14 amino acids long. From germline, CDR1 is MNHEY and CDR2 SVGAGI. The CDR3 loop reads CASSPGYPNYGYTF. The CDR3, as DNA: TGTGCCAGCAGCCCGGGATACCCTAACTATGGCTACACCTTC.

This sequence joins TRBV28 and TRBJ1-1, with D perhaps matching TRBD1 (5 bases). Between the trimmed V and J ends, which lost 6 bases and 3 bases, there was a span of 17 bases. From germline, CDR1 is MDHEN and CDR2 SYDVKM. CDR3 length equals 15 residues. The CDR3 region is CASSKGVGVYTEAFF. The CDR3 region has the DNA TGTGCCAGCAGCAAAGGGGTTGGCGTTTACACTGAAGCTTTCTTT.

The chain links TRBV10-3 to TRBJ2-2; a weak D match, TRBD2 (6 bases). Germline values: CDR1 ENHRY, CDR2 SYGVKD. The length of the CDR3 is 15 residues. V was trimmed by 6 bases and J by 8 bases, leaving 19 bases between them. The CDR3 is CAIRSAGRSFGELFF. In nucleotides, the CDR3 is TGTGCCATCAGATCCGCCGGGAGATCCTTTGGGGAGCTGTTTTTT.

The CDR3 here is CAISDAARSSYNEQFF. The CDR3 nucleotides are TGTGCCATCAGTGACGCAGCGAGGAGCTCCTACAATGAGCAGTTCTTC. V and J are TRBV10-3 and TRBJ2-1, with unresolved D. This CDR3 comprises 16 residues. Trimming stripped 3 bases from V and 0 bases from J, with 12 bases between. The germline V gene has CDR1 ENHRY and CDR2 SYGVKD.

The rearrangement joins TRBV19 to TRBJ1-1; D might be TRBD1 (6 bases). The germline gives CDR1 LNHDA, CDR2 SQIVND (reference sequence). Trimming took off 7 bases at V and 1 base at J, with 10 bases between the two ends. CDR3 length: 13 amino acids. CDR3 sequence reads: CASIPRGNTEAFF. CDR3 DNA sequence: TGTGCCAGTATCCCCAGGGGGAACACTGAAGCTTTCTTT.

CDR3 residues: CASQGKAGEQYF. The CDR3 DNA is TGTGCCAGCCAGGGAAAAGCGGGGGAGCAGTACTTC. This chain joins TRBV7-8 and TRBJ2-7; 7 bases align to TRBD2. The CDR3 has 12 residues. With 8 bases clipped from V and 7 bases from J, the junction kept 8 bases outside the gene matches. Germline assignment: CDR1 SGHVS and CDR2 FQNEAQ.

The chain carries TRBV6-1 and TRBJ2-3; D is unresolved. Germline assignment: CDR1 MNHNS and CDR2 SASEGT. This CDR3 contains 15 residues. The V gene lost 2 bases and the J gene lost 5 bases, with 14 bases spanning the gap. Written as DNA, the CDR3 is TGTGCCAGCAGTGAATCTAGTGTTCTAGGAGATACGCAGTATTTT. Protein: CASSESSVLGDTQYF.

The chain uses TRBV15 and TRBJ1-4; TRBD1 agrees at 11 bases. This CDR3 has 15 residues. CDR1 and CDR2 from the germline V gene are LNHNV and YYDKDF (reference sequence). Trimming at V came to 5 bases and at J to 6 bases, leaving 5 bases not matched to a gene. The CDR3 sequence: CATSARDRGDEKLFF. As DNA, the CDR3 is TGTGCCACCAGCGCCCGGGACAGGGGGGATGAAAAACTGTTTTTT. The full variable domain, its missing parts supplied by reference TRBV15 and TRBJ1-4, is DAMVIQNPRYQVTQFGKPVTLSCSQTLNHNVMYWYQQKSSQAPKLLFHYYDKDFNNEADTPDNFQSRRPNTSFCFLDIRSPGLGDTAMYLCATSARDRGDEKLFFGSGTQLSVL.

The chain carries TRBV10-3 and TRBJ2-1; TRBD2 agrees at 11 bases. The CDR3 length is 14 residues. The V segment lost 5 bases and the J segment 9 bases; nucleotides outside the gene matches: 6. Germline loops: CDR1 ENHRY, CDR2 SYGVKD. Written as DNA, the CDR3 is TGTGCCATCAGTCTAGCGGGGGGAGGAGGTGAGCAGTTCTTC. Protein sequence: CAISLAGGGGEQFF.

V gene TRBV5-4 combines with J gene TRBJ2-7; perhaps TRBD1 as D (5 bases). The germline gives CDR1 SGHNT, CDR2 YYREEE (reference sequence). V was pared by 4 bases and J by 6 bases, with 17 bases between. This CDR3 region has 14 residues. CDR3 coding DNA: TGTGCCAGCAGCCAACGGACATCTAGGGGCGAGCAGTACTTC. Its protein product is CASSQRTSRGEQYF.

CDR3 amino acids: CASRESGTEAFF. CDR3 sequence (DNA): TGTGCCAGCAGGGAATCGGGGACTGAAGCTTTCTTT. The genes are TRBV28 and TRBJ1-1, with unresolved D. CDR3 length equals 12 residues. Germline V gives CDR1 MDHEN, CDR2 SYDVKM. V shed 6 bases and J shed 5 bases, with 10 bases lying between them.

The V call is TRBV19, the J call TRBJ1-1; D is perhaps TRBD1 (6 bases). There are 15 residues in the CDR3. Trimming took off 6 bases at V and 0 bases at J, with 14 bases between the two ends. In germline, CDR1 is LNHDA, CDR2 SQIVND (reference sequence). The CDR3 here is CASRWGQLMNTEAFF. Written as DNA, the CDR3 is TGTGCCAGTAGGTGGGGGCAGCTCATGAACACTGAAGCTTTCTTT. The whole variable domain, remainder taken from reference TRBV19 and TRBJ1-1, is DGGITQSPKYLFRKEGQNVTLSCEQNLNHDAMYWYRQDPGQGLRLIYYSQIVNDFQKGDIAEGYSVSREKKESFPLTVTSAQKNPTAFYLCASRWGQLMNTEAFFGQGTRLTVV.

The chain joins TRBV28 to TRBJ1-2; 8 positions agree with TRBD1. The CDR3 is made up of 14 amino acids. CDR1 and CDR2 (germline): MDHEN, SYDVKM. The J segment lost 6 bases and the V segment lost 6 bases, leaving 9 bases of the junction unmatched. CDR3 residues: CASRTRTGLDGYTF. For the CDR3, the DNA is TGTGCCAGCAGAACGAGGACAGGGCTGGATGGCTACACCTTC.

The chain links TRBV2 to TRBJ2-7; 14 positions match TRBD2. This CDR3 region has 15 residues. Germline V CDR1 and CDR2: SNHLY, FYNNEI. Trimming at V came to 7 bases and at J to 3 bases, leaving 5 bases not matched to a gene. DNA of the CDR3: TGTGCCAGCATAGGACTAGCGGGAGGCGGCTACGAGCAGTACTTC. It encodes CASIGLAGGGYEQYF.

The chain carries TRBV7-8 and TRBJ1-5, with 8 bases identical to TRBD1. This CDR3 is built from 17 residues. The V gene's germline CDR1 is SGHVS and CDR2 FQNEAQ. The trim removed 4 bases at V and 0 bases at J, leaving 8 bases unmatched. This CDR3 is CASSSNRGGNSNQPQHF. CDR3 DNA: TGTGCCAGCAGCTCGAACAGGGGGGGAAATAGCAATCAGCCCCAGCATTTT.

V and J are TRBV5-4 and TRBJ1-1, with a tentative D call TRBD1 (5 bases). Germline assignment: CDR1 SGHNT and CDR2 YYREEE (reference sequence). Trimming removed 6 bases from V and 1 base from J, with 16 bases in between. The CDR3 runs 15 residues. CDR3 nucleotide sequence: TGTGCCAGCAAAAGGGGAGGAGATTCGAACACTGAAGCTTTCTTT. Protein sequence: CASKRGGDSNTEAFF.

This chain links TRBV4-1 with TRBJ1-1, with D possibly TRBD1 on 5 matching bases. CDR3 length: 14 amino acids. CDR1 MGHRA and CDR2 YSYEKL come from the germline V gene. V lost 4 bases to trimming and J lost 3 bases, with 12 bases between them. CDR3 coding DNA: TGCGCCAGCAGCCGGATTGACAGCTACACTGAAGCTTTCTTT. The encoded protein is CASSRIDSYTEAFF.

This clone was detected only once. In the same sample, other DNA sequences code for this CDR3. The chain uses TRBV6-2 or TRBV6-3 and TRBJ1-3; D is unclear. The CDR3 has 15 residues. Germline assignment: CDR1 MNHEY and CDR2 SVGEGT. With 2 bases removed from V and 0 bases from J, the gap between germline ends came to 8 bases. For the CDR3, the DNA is TGTGCCAGCAGTTACCCGCGGAGCTCTGGAAACACCATATATTTT. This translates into CASSYPRSSGNTIYF.

The CDR3 DNA reads as TGTGCCAGCAGCTCCAAGGGAGGAACTAATGAAAAACTGTTTTTT. It translates to CASSSKGGTNEKLFF. This rearrangement joins TRBV13 to TRBJ1-4; D is unresolved. Per the germline V gene, CDR1 is PRHDT and CDR2 is FYEKMQ (reference sequence). The CDR3 has 15 amino acids. V dropped 4 bases and J dropped 1 base, with 10 bases sitting between them.

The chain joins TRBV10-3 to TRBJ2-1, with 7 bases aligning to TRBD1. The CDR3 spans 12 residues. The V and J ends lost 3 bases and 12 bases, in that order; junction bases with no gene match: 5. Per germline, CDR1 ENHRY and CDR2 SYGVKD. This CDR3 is CAISEGQAPQFF. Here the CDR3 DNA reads TGTGCCATCAGTGAAGGACAGGCTCCGCAGTTCTTC.

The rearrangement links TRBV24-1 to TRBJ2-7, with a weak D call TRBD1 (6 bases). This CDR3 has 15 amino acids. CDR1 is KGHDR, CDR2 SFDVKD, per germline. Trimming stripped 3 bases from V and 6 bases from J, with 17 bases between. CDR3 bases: TGTGCCACCAGTGATACCCGGGCCCTAGGGGGCGAGCAGTACTTC. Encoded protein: CATSDTRALGGEQYF.

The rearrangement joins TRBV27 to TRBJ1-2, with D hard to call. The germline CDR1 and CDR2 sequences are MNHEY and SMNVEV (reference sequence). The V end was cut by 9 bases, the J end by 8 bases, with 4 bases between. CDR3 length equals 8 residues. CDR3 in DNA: TGTGCCAGTACAGGCTACACCTTC. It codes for CASTGYTF.

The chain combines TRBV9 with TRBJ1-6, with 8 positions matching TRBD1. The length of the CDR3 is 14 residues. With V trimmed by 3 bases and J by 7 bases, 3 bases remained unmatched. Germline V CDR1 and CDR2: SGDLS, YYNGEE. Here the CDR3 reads CASSAGQVNSPLHF. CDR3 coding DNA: TGTGCCAGCAGCGCGGGACAGGTGAATTCACCCCTCCACTTT. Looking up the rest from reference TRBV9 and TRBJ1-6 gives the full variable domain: DSGVTQTPKHLITATGQRVTLRCSPRSGDLSVYWYQQSLDQGLQFLIQYYNGEERAKGNILERFSAQQFPDLHSELNLSSLELGDSALYFCASSAGQVNSPLHFGNGTRLTVT.